This T cell receptor beta chain derives from a study of cytomegalovirus exposure and HLA in healthy donors. PCR was performed using 60 Vbeta and 13 Jbeta primers. Produced via immunoSEQ multiplex PCR; TCRdb's table is partial and in-frame only. The sample carries about 150,000 clones, approximately 82% recorded once. This TCR derives from a woman aged 45-60 years in good health and CMV-seropositive. The sequenced sample consisted of PBMCs.

CDR3 sequence: CASSEAPGYGELFF. DNA of the CDR3: TGTGCCAGCAGTGAAGCTCCCGGGTACGGGGAGCTGTTTTTT. This sequence joins TRBV6-1 and TRBJ2-2; D not certain. CDR1 is MNHNS, CDR2 SASEGT, per germline. The CDR3 contains 14 residues. Between the trimmed V and J ends, which lost 0 bases and 7 bases, there was a span of 9 bases.